A selection of T cell receptor beta chains follows, all from one sample in a study of blood T cells in healthy people across ages. One entry per CDR3 protein results from TCRdb running MiXCR on the 5' RACE reads. The sample lists roughly 680,000 distinct CDR3 sequences; more than 20% were seen once. Sequenced input: blood. The source of these receptors is an older man in good health. Each CDR3 is given with its conserved first and last residue. The order of the fields is V gene, D gene, J gene, clone size, CDR3 protein, CDR3 DNA. A D gene is named only where the DNA matches it firmly. The size field is filled for only some rows; it gives once, few, many or a size class.

v_call: TRBV7-2; d_call: TRBD2; j_call: TRBJ2-3; clone_size: .; cdr3_aa: CASSEKLRSGRTDTQYF; cdr3_nt: TGTGCCAGCAGCGAAAAGCTCAGGAGCGGGAGGACAGATACGCAGTATTTT
v_call: TRBV7-2; d_call: .; j_call: TRBJ1-2; clone_size: .; cdr3_aa: CASSPSHYGYTF; cdr3_nt: TGTGCCAGCAGCCCCAGCCACTATGGCTACACCTTC
v_call: TRBV24-1; d_call: TRBD1; j_call: TRBJ1-1; clone_size: .; cdr3_aa: CATRTGGLNTEAFF; cdr3_nt: TGTGCCACCAGAACAGGGGGCTTGAACACTGAAGCTTTCTTT
v_call: TRBV10-3; d_call: TRBD2; j_call: TRBJ2-3; clone_size: once; cdr3_aa: CAISGTGGTDTQYF; cdr3_nt: TGTGCCATCAGTGGGACGGGAGGTACAGATACGCAGTATTTT
v_call: TRBV29-1; d_call: .; j_call: TRBJ2-6; clone_size: few; cdr3_aa: CSVAPRSGANVLTF; cdr3_nt: TGCAGCGTTGCCCCAAGGTCTGGGGCCAACGTCCTGACTTTC
v_call: TRBV10-1; d_call: .; j_call: TRBJ2-7; clone_size: many; cdr3_aa: CASSESRDNSYEQYF; cdr3_nt: TGCGCCAGCAGTGAGTCGAGGGACAACTCCTACGAGCAGTACTTC
v_call: TRBV7-6; d_call: TRBD1; j_call: TRBJ1-6; clone_size: few; cdr3_aa: CASSSGTGWDSPLHF; cdr3_nt: TGTGCCAGCAGCTCCGGGACAGGGTGGGATTCACCCCTCCACTTT
v_call: TRBV4-2; d_call: .; j_call: TRBJ2-1; clone_size: .; cdr3_aa: CASSQERGGYNEQFF; cdr3_nt: TGTGCCAGCAGCCAAGAACGGGGCGGGTACAATGAGCAGTTCTTC
v_call: TRBV7-9; d_call: .; j_call: TRBJ2-1; clone_size: few; cdr3_aa: CASSLNRASYNEQFF; cdr3_nt: TGTGCCAGTAGCTTAAACAGGGCATCCTACAATGAGCAGTTCTTC
v_call: TRBV5-1; d_call: .; j_call: TRBJ1-2; clone_size: .; cdr3_aa: CASSLEWGSYGYTF; cdr3_nt: TGCGCCAGCAGCTTGGAGTGGGGAAGCTATGGCTACACCTTC
v_call: TRBV24-1; d_call: TRBD1; j_call: TRBJ2-7; clone_size: few; cdr3_aa: CATSSGQGFDEQYF; cdr3_nt: TGTGCCACCAGTAGCGGACAGGGGTTTGACGAGCAGTACTTC
v_call: TRBV28; d_call: .; j_call: TRBJ2-1; clone_size: .; cdr3_aa: CASRIPGLPNEQFF; cdr3_nt: TGTGCCAGCAGGATACCGGGACTGCCCAATGAGCAGTTCTTC
v_call: TRBV7-9; d_call: TRBD1; j_call: TRBJ1-1; clone_size: .; cdr3_aa: CASSTGTGWPEAFF; cdr3_nt: TGTGCCAGCAGCACCGGGACAGGGTGGCCAGAAGCTTTCTTT
v_call: TRBV6-1; d_call: TRBD2; j_call: TRBJ2-4; clone_size: few; cdr3_aa: CASSEATSGRGVNIQYF; cdr3_nt: TGTGCCAGCAGCGAAGCCACCTCGGGGCGGGGGGTAAACATTCAGTACTTC
v_call: TRBV7-9; d_call: .; j_call: TRBJ2-1; clone_size: .; cdr3_aa: CASSLAQAYNEQFF; cdr3_nt: TGTGCCAGCAGCTTAGCTCAGGCCTACAATGAGCAGTTCTTC
v_call: TRBV6-5; d_call: .; j_call: TRBJ2-3; clone_size: .; cdr3_aa: CASSYSWGGPPDTQYF; cdr3_nt: TGTGCCAGCAGTTACAGTTGGGGGGGGCCCCCAGATACGCAGTATTTT
v_call: TRBV6-5; d_call: .; j_call: TRBJ2-1; clone_size: .; cdr3_aa: CASSYSGVPIYEQFF; cdr3_nt: TGTGCCAGCAGTTACTCCGGGGTTCCGATTTATGAGCAGTTCTTC
v_call: TRBV12-3/TRBV12-4; d_call: .; j_call: TRBJ2-5; clone_size: few; cdr3_aa: CASSLYGSETQYF; cdr3_nt: TGTGCCAGCAGCCTTTACGGTTCAGAGACCCAGTACTTC
v_call: TRBV20-1; d_call: .; j_call: TRBJ2-5; clone_size: once; cdr3_aa: CSASRRQETQYF; cdr3_nt: TGCAGTGCTAGTCGGAGACAAGAGACCCAGTACTTC
v_call: TRBV7-9; d_call: TRBD1; j_call: TRBJ2-7; clone_size: few; cdr3_aa: CASSSSGTGGNEQYF; cdr3_nt: TGTGCCAGCAGCTCCTCCGGGACAGGGGGAAACGAGCAGTACTTC
v_call: TRBV14; d_call: .; j_call: TRBJ2-6; clone_size: .; cdr3_aa: CASSQNRASGANVLTF; cdr3_nt: TGTGCCAGCAGCCAAAACAGGGCCTCTGGGGCCAACGTCCTGACTTTC
v_call: TRBV28; d_call: .; j_call: TRBJ2-5; clone_size: .; cdr3_aa: CASRGGRGETQYF; cdr3_nt: TGTGCCAGCAGGGGGGGGCGCGGGGAGACCCAGTACTTC
v_call: TRBV18; d_call: TRBD1; j_call: TRBJ2-1; clone_size: many; cdr3_aa: CASSPDRVSYNEQFF; cdr3_nt: TGTGCCAGCTCACCCGACAGGGTGTCTTACAATGAGCAGTTCTTC
v_call: TRBV2; d_call: .; j_call: TRBJ2-2; clone_size: many; cdr3_aa: CASSGGGELFF; cdr3_nt: TGTGCCAGCTCTGGGGGGGGGGAGCTGTTTTTT
v_call: TRBV20-1; d_call: .; j_call: TRBJ2-5; clone_size: .; cdr3_aa: CSARDIEGVETQYF; cdr3_nt: TGCAGTGCTAGAGATATCGAGGGAGTAGAGACCCAGTACTTC
v_call: TRBV11-2; d_call: .; j_call: TRBJ2-5; clone_size: .; cdr3_aa: CASSLPGPFNEQCF; cdr3_nt: TGTGCCAGCAGCTTGCCGGGACCATTCAACGAGCAGTGCTTC
v_call: TRBV18; d_call: TRBD2; j_call: TRBJ2-5; clone_size: many; cdr3_aa: CASSPRAGEETQYF; cdr3_nt: TGTGCCAGCTCACCCAGAGCGGGAGAGGAGACCCAGTACTTC
v_call: TRBV2; d_call: .; j_call: TRBJ1-2; clone_size: .; cdr3_aa: CASSEANYGYTF; cdr3_nt: TGTGCCAGCAGTGAGGCTAACTATGGCTACACCTTC
v_call: TRBV29-1; d_call: .; j_call: TRBJ1-4; clone_size: once; cdr3_aa: CSVGTGGSEKLFF; cdr3_nt: TGCAGCGTTGGTACGGGGGGTTCTGAAAAACTGTTTTTT
v_call: TRBV12-3/TRBV12-4; d_call: .; j_call: TRBJ2-7; clone_size: .; cdr3_aa: CASSFTGLSEQYF; cdr3_nt: TGTGCCAGCAGTTTTACAGGGTTGAGCGAGCAGTACTTC
v_call: TRBV5-1; d_call: TRBD2; j_call: TRBJ2-1; clone_size: .; cdr3_aa: CASSLTGTGTSVHEQFF; cdr3_nt: TGCGCCAGCAGCTTGACAGGGACCGGGACTAGCGTCCATGAGCAGTTCTTC
v_call: TRBV12-3/TRBV12-4; d_call: TRBD2; j_call: TRBJ2-5; clone_size: many; cdr3_aa: CASSLTSGRGETQYF; cdr3_nt: TGCGCCAGCAGCTTGACTAGCGGGAGAGGAGAGACCCAGTACTTC
v_call: TRBV10-3; d_call: TRBD2; j_call: TRBJ2-1; clone_size: few; cdr3_aa: CAISYTGTSSYNEQFF; cdr3_nt: TGTGCCATCAGTTATACCGGGACTAGTTCCTACAATGAGCAGTTCTTC
v_call: TRBV25-1; d_call: TRBD2; j_call: TRBJ2-5; clone_size: .; cdr3_aa: CASKGLAGLRETQYF; cdr3_nt: TGTGCCAGCAAAGGACTAGCGGGATTAAGAGAGACCCAGTACTTC
v_call: TRBV20-1; d_call: .; j_call: TRBJ1-5; clone_size: .; cdr3_aa: CSSGAISNQPQHF; cdr3_nt: TGCAGCTCGGGGGCAATCAGCAATCAGCCCCAGCATTTT
v_call: TRBV14; d_call: .; j_call: TRBJ1-6; clone_size: few; cdr3_aa: CASSLLDANSPLHF; cdr3_nt: TGTGCCAGCAGCCTACTGGACGCCAATTCACCCCTCCACTTT
v_call: TRBV27; d_call: .; j_call: TRBJ2-1; clone_size: .; cdr3_aa: CASSFAGNAIF; cdr3_nt: TGTGCCAGCAGTTTTGCGGGGAACGCCATCTTC
v_call: TRBV29-1; d_call: .; j_call: TRBJ2-1; clone_size: many; cdr3_aa: CSVEGWIINEQFF; cdr3_nt: TGCAGCGTGGAAGGGTGGATCATCAATGAGCAGTTCTTC
v_call: TRBV6-1; d_call: .; j_call: TRBJ2-3; clone_size: .; cdr3_aa: CASSPLASGSATDTRYF; cdr3_nt: TGTGCCAGCAGTCCCCTGGCAAGCGGAAGTGCCACAGATACGCGGTATTTT
v_call: TRBV4-1; d_call: .; j_call: TRBJ1-6; clone_size: .; cdr3_aa: CASSQGHSGNSPLHF; cdr3_nt: TGCGCCAGCAGCCAAGGGCACTCCGGGAATTCACCCCTCCACTTT
v_call: TRBV29-1; d_call: .; j_call: TRBJ2-5; clone_size: many; cdr3_aa: CSVEEGRETQYF; cdr3_nt: TGCAGCGTTGAGGAAGGACGGGAGACCCAGTACTTC
v_call: TRBV20-1; d_call: TRBD2; j_call: TRBJ2-5; clone_size: .; cdr3_aa: CSASWRERETQYF; cdr3_nt: TGCAGTGCTAGTTGGCGGGAGAGAGAGACCCAGTACTTC
v_call: TRBV7-9; d_call: .; j_call: TRBJ2-1; clone_size: .; cdr3_aa: CASSLRGSPSNEQFF; cdr3_nt: TGTGCCAGCAGCTTAAGGGGCAGCCCGAGCAATGAGCAGTTCTTC
v_call: TRBV2; d_call: TRBD1; j_call: TRBJ1-1; clone_size: few; cdr3_aa: CASSESRDRFLRTEAFF; cdr3_nt: TGTGCCAGCAGTGAATCGCGGGACAGGTTTTTGCGCACTGAAGCTTTCTTT
v_call: TRBV20-1; d_call: TRBD2; j_call: TRBJ2-3; clone_size: .; cdr3_aa: CSASNPGLADADTQYF; cdr3_nt: TGCAGTGCTAGTAACCCAGGACTAGCGGATGCAGATACGCAGTATTTT
v_call: TRBV27; d_call: .; j_call: TRBJ1-2; clone_size: .; cdr3_aa: CASSGAENNYGYTF; cdr3_nt: TGTGCCAGCAGTGGGGCCGAAAATAACTATGGCTACACCTTC
v_call: TRBV14; d_call: .; j_call: TRBJ2-2; clone_size: few; cdr3_aa: CASSETRGRTGELFF; cdr3_nt: TGTGCCAGCAGCGAGACCCGGGGGCGCACCGGGGAGCTGTTTTTT
v_call: TRBV6-5; d_call: .; j_call: TRBJ1-2; clone_size: .; cdr3_aa: CASSFQGGYGYTF; cdr3_nt: TGTGCCAGCAGTTTCCAGGGTGGCTATGGCTACACCTTC
v_call: TRBV5-1; d_call: TRBD2; j_call: TRBJ2-1; clone_size: .; cdr3_aa: CASSSSGRVDEQFF; cdr3_nt: TGCGCCAGCAGTTCTAGCGGGAGAGTGGATGAGCAGTTCTTC
v_call: TRBV11-2; d_call: .; j_call: TRBJ2-3; clone_size: once; cdr3_aa: CASSLTRVHTQYF; cdr3_nt: TGTGCCAGCAGCTTAACCAGGGTCCATACGCAGTATTTT
v_call: TRBV7-9; d_call: TRBD2; j_call: TRBJ2-1; clone_size: few; cdr3_aa: CASSFMGSQGGSGEQFF; cdr3_nt: TGTGCCAGCAGCTTTATGGGGAGCCAGGGAGGGTCAGGGGAGCAGTTCTTC
v_call: TRBV4-1; d_call: TRBD2; j_call: TRBJ2-5; clone_size: many; cdr3_aa: CASSGIPWTSGSSTQETQYF; cdr3_nt: TGCGCCAGCAGCGGAATTCCTTGGACTAGCGGGAGTAGTACACAAGAGACCCAGTACTTC
v_call: TRBV24-1; d_call: TRBD1; j_call: TRBJ1-5; clone_size: .; cdr3_aa: CATSAGGVNNQPQHF; cdr3_nt: TGTGCCACCAGTGCAGGGGGCGTTAACAATCAGCCCCAGCATTTT
v_call: TRBV28; d_call: .; j_call: TRBJ2-7; clone_size: .; cdr3_aa: CASRRAGVEQYF; cdr3_nt: TGTGCCAGCAGGAGGGCAGGGGTCGAGCAGTACTTC
v_call: TRBV20-1; d_call: TRBD2; j_call: TRBJ2-1; clone_size: few; cdr3_aa: CSAAPGLASGEQFF; cdr3_nt: TGCAGTGCTGCCCCGGGACTAGCGTCGGGTGAGCAGTTCTTC